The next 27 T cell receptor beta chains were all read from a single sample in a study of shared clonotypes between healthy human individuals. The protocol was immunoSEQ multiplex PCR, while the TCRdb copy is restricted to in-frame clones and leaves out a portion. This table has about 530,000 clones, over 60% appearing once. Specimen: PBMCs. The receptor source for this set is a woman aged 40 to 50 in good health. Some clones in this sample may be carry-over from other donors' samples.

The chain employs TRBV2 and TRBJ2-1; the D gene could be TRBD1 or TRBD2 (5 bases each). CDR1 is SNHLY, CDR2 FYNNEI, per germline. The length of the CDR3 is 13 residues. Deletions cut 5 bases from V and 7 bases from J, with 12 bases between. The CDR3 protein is CASSLGVKNEQFF. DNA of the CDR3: TGTGCCAGCAGTTTGGGGGTAAAAAATGAGCAGTTCTTC.

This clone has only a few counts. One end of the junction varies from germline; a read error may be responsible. CDR3 loop: CASWVWDF. The CDR3 DNA reads TGTGCCAGCTGGGTCTGGGACTTC. The chain recombines TRBV6-4 with TRBJ1-2; D ambiguous. Germline-derived CDR1 and CDR2 are MRHNA and SNTAGT. The CDR3 runs 8 residues.

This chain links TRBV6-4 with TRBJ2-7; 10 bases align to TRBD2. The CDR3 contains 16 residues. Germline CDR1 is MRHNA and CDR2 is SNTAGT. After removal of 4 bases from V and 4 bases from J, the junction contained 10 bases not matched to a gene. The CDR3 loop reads CASSARLAGNPYEQYF. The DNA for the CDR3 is TGTGCCAGCAGTGCCCGACTAGCGGGCAACCCATACGAGCAGTACTTC.

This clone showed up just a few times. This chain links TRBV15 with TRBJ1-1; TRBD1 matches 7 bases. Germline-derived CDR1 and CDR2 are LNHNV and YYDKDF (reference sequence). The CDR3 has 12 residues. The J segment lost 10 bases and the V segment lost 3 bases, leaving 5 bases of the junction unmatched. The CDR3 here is CATSSTGDRAFF. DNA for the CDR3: TGTGCCACCAGCAGCACAGGGGACCGAGCTTTCTTT.

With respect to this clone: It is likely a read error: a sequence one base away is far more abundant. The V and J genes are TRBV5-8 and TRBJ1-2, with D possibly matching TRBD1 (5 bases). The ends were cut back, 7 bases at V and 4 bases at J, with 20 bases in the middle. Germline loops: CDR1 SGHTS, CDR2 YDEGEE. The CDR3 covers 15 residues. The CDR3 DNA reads TGTGCCAGCGGCCCATCCGGGGCCGAGTCCTATGGCTACACCTTC. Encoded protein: CASGPSGAESYGYTF.

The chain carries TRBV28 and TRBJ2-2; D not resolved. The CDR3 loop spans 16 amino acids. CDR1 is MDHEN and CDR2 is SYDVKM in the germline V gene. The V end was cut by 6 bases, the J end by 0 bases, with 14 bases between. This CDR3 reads CASRASTNANTGELFF. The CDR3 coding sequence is TGTGCCAGCAGGGCCTCAACAAACGCGAACACCGGGGAGCTGTTTTTT.

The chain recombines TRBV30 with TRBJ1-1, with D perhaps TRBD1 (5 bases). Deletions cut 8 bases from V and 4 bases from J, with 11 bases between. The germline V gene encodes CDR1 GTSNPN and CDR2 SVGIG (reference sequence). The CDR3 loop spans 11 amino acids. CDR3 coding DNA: TGTGCCAGCGCCGGGACCACTGAAGCTTTCTTT. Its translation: CASAGTTEAFF. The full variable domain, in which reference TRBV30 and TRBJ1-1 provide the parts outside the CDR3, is SQTIHQWPATLVQPVGSPLSLECTVEGTSNPNLYWYRQAAGRGLQLLFYSVGIGQISSEVPQNLSASRPQDRQFILSSKKLLLSDSGFYLCASAGTTEAFFGQGTRLTVV.

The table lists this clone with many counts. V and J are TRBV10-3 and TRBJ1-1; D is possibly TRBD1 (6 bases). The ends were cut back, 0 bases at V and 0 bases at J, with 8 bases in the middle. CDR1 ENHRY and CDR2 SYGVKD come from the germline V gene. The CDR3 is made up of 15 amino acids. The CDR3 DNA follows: TGTGCCATCAGTGAGTCAGGACAGTTGAACACTGAAGCTTTCTTT. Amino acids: CAISESGQLNTEAFF.

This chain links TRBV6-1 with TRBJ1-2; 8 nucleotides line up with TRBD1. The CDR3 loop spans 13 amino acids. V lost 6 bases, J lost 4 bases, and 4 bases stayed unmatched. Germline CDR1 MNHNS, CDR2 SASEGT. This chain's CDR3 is CASSLGQAYGYTF. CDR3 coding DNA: TGTGCCAGCAGCCTGGGACAGGCCTATGGCTACACCTTC.

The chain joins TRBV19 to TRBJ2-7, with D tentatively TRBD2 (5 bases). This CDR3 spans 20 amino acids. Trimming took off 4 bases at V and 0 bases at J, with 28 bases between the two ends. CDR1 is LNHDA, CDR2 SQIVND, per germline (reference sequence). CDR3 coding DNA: TGTGCCAGTAGTAAACAGCCCGGAAACCGAGGTTTAGGAGGCTCCTACGAGCAGTACTTC. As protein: CASSKQPGNRGLGGSYEQYF.

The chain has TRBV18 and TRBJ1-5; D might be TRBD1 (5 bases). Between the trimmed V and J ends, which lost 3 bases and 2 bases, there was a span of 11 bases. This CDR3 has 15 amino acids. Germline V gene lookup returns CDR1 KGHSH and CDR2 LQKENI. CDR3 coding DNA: TGTGCCAGCTCACCCCCGGGGCGGGGCAATCAGCCCCAGCATTTT. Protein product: CASSPPGRGNQPQHF.

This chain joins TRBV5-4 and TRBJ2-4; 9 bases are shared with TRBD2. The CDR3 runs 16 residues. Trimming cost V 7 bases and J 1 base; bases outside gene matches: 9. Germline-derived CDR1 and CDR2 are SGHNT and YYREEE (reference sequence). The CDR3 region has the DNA TGTGCCAGCGGGAGACTAGCGGCGGGGGCCAAAAACATTCAGTACTTC. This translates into CASGRLAAGAKNIQYF.

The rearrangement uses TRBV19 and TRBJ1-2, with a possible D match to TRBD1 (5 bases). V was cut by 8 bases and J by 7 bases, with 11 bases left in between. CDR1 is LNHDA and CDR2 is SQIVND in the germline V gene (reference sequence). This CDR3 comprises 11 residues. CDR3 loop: CASSRETGYTF. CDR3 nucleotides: TGTGCCAGTTCCAGGGAAACTGGCTACACCTTC.

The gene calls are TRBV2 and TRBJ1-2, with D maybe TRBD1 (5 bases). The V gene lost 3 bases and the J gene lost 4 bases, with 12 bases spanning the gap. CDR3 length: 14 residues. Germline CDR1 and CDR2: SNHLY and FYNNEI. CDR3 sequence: CASSEGRRIYGYTF. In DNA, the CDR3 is TGTGCCAGCAGTGAGGGGCGGAGGATCTATGGCTACACCTTC.

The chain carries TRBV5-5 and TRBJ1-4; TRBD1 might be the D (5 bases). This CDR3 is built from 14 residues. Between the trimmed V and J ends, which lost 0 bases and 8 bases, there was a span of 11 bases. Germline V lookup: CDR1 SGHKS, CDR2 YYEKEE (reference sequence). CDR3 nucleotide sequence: TGTGCCAGCAGCTTGGTTCGGTGGGGCGAAAAACTGTTTTTT. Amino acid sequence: CASSLVRWGEKLFF.

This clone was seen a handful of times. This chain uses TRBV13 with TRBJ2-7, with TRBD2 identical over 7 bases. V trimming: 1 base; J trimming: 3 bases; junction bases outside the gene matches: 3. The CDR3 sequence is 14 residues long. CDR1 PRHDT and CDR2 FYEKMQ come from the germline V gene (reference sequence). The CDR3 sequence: CASSLEASGYEQYF. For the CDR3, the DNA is TGTGCCAGCAGCTTAGAGGCTAGCGGCTACGAGCAGTACTTC.

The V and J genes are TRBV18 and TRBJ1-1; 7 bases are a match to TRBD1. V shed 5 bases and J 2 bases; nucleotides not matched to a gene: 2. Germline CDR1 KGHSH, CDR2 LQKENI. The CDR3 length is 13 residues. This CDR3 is CASSGTANTEAFF. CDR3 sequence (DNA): TGTGCCAGCTCAGGGACAGCTAACACTGAAGCTTTCTTT. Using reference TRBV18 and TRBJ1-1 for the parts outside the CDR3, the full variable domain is NAGVMQNPRHLVRRRGQEARLRCSPMKGHSHVYWYRQLPEEGLKFMVYLQKENIIDESGMPKERFSAEFPKEGPSILRIQQVVRGDSAAYFCASSGTANTEAFFGQGTRLTVV.

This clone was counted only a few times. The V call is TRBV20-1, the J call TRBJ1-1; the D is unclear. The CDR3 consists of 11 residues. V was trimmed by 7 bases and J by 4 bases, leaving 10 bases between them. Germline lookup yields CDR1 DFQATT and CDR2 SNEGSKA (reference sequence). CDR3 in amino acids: CSVRRVTEAFF. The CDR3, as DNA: TGCAGTGTACGTAGGGTCACTGAAGCTTTCTTT.

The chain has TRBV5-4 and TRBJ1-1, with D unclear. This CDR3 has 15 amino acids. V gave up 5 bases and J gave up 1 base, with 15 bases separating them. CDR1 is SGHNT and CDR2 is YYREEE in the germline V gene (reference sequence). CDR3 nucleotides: TGTGCCAGCAGACCGACCCCAACAGAGAACACTGAAGCTTTCTTT. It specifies CASRPTPTENTEAFF.

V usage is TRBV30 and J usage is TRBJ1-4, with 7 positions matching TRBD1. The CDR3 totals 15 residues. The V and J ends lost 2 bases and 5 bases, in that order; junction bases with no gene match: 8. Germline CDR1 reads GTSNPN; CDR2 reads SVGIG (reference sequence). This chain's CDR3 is CAWSPLDRFNEKLFF. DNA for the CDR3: TGTGCCTGGAGTCCACTGGACAGGTTCAATGAAAAACTGTTTTTT.

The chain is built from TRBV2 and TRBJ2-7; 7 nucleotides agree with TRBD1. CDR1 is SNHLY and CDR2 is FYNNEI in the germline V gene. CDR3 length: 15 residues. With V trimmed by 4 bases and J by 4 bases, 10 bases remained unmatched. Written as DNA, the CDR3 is TGTGCCAGCAGTGGGGCACACAGGGGTGGGTACGAGCAGTACTTC. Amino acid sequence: CASSGAHRGGYEQYF.

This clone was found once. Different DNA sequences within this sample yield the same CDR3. The CDR3 region is CASSLGDRDQETQYF. DNA of the CDR3: TGTGCCAGCAGCTTAGGGGACAGGGACCAAGAGACCCAGTACTTC. This chain connects TRBV7-2 to TRBJ2-5; TRBD1 aligns across 9 bases. CDR3 length equals 15 residues. V shed 1 base and J 0 bases; nucleotides not matched to a gene: 0. Germline values: CDR1 SGHTA, CDR2 FQGNSA.

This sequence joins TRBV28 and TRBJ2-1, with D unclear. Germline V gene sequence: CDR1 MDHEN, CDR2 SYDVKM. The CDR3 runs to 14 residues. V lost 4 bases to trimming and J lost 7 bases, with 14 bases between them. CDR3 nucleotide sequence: TGTGCCAGCAGTTCGACCTTACCAGATAATGAGCAGTTCTTC. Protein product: CASSSTLPDNEQFF.

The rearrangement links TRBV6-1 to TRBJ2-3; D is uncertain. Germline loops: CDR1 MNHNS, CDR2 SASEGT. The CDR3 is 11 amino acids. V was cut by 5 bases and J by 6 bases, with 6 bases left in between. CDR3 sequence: CASSHPDTQYF. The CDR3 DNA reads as TGTGCCAGCAGTCACCCTGATACGCAGTATTTT.

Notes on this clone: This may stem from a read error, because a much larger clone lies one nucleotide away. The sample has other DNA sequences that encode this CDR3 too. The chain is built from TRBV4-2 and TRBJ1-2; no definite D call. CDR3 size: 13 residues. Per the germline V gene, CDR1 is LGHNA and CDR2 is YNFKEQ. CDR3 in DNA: TGTGCCAGCAGCCAAGAATATCAAGGCGGCTACACATTC. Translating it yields CASSQEYQGGYTF.

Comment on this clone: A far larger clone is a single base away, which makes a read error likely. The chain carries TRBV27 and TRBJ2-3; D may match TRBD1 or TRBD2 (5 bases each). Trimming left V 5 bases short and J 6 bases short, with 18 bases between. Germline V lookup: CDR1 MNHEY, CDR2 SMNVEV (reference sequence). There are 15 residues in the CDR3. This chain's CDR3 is CASSPGAQYADTQYF. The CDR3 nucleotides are TGTGCCAGCAGTCCCGGGGCCCAGTACGCGGATACGCAGTATTTT.

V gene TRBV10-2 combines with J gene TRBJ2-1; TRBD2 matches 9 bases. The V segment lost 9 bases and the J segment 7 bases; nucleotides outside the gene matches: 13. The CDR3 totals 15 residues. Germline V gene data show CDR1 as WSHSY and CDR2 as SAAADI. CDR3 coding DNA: TGCGCCAGTTGGGACGGGTTAGCGGGAGATAATGAGCAGTTCTTC. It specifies CASWDGLAGDNEQFF.